These T cell receptor beta chains were read from a single sample in a study of blood T cell repertoires in COVID-19. Here immunoSEQ multiplex PCR was the method, and the copy in TCRdb shows in-frame clones only, minus some. In the table there are 220,000 or so clones, around 82% of which are singletons. The sample comprised peripheral blood. The receptors shown here come from a woman between 55 and 75 years old with acute or convalescent COVID-19. CDR3s include the opening cysteine and the closing phenylalanine or tryptophan. The D gene is left open where the match is weak.

CDR3 length | D gene | V gene | CDR3 protein
16 | TRBD1 | TRBV12-5 | CASGRLPGQGTGELFF
11 | NA | TRBV7-9 | CASSLRGEQYF
16 | TRBD2 | TRBV4-3 | CASSPIAGVNTGELFF
16 | NA | TRBV3-1/TRBV3-2 | CASSQESRVSNQPQHF
15 | NA | TRBV5-6 | CASSSLGRPNSPLHF
13 | NA | TRBV30 | CAWSISGETEAFF
15 | TRBD1 | TRBV18 | CASSPTGTGNYGYTF
12 | NA | TRBV6-5 | CASSYGPGELFF
15 | TRBD1 | TRBV5-1 | CASSLSGQGALEQYF
15 | NA | TRBV12-5 | CASGLAKAGMDEQFF
13 | TRBD2 | TRBV29-1 | CSVGTSSYETQYF
18 | NA | TRBV5-4 | CASGLRSADPRANYGYTF
15 | NA | TRBV6-5 | CAGGDPTSGANVLTF
18 | NA | TRBV19 | CASSIRQTAPGNTGELFF
13 | TRBD2 | TRBV6-5 | CASSPGRLYEQYF
14 | NA | TRBV5-4 | CASSLGSARETQYF
17 | NA | TRBV3-1/TRBV3-2 | CASSQGAARGPQETQYF
12 | NA | TRBV6-2/TRBV6-3 | CASSYEGYEQYF
16 | TRBD1 | TRBV5-4 | CASSLNRGAPGNTIYF
13 | NA | TRBV6-5 | CASRLQPDTEAFF
15 | NA | TRBV7-9 | CASSLEAEGRSGYTF
21 | TRBD1 | TRBV27 | CASSLRPPGGQGTGRSEKLFF
17 | TRBD1 | TRBV25-1 | CASSESYRGPPNYGYTF
13 | NA | TRBV12-3/TRBV12-4 | CASSLRLDNEQFF
19 | NA | TRBV29-1 | CSVRNSASRDNAKNTEAFF
14 | TRBD1 | TRBV5-1 | CASSLPGQTNGYTF
13 | TRBD2 | TRBV29-1 | CSARTSGGGTQYF
14 | TRBD1 | TRBV7-2 | CASSPRQGPWGYTF
15 | NA | TRBV7-2 | CASSLGLRAGGEAFF
12 | NA | TRBV29-1 | CSVWRGANEQFF
15 | NA | TRBV7-9 | CASSKGGTKVSEQYF
15 | NA | TRBV9 | CASSLNVGSNQPQHF
16 | NA | TRBV27 | CASNPRRQAENYGYTF
15 | NA | TRBV21-1 | CASSKAGGPNYGYTF
14 | TRBD1 | TRBV5-4 | CASSLTGGVYGYTF
12 | NA | TRBV6-5 | CASSKQDYGYTF
15 | NA | TRBV6-6 | CASSYSGESGNTIYF
16 | TRBD2 | TRBV5-1 | CASSLVGTSGDYEQYF
11 | TRBD1 | TRBV20-1 | CRGDRNTEAFF
12 | TRBD1 | TRBV2 | CASRDRHLEAFF
14 | TRBD1 | TRBV5-1 | CASSGDRGGGGYTF
16 | TRBD1 | TRBV7-3 | CASSPSTGGSTGELFF
15 | TRBD2 | TRBV7-9 | CASSPTSGGIGELFF